This T cell receptor beta chain stems from a study of blood T cell repertoires in COVID-19. The trim removed 1 base at V and 3 bases at J, leaving 2 bases unmatched. Germline V gene lookup returns CDR1 KGHDR and CDR2 SFDVKD. The CDR3 runs 16 residues. This clone has only one observation. Per the original methods: Using reference gene primer amplification, nucleated cell counts were estimated. Sequenced by immunoSEQ multiplex PCR; TCRdb stores in-frame clones only, minus some. V and J calls and clone size are those listed in that table; D and trimming were worked out from the DNA. In the table there are about 200,000 clones, approximately 83% of which are singletons.

Material for sequencing was peripheral blood. The genes are TRBV24-1 and TRBJ2-5; 12 bases fit TRBD2. The TCR originated in a woman aged 40 to 50 with active or convalescent COVID-19. The CDR3 DNA reads as TGTGCCACCAGTGATTTCCGACTAGCGGGAGAAGAGACCCAGTACTTC. This encodes CATSDFRLAGEETQYF.